This T cell receptor (beta chain) stems from a study of control samples from healthy donors and cancer patients. Libraries were prepared by immunoSEQ multiplex PCR; TCRdb keeps only in-frame clonotypes and omits some of them. This sample has more than 150,000 clones, with 85% to 95% found just once. Germline CDR1 is SGHRS and CDR2 is YFSETQ. V lost 0 bases and J 12 bases, leaving 10 bases between the germline ends. The CDR3 runs to 11 residues. The genes are TRBV5-1 and TRBJ2-7; D is ambiguous. Sequenced: blood. The clonotype originates from a man younger than 35 in good health. The CDR3 loop reads CASSLGSYRYF. The CDR3 region has the DNA TGCGCCAGCAGCTTGGGCAGCTATAGGTACTTC.